This TCR beta chain derives from a study of identical twins. Points from the study as a whole: Beta out-of-frame sequences showed weaker excess twin sharing. For zero-insertion analyses, partial confounding could come from invariant MAIT and iNKT cells. The more abundant beta clonotypes in cord blood had fewer insertions, and memory repertoires did not show this.

This CDR3 is 13 amino acids long. From germline, CDR1 is SGDLS and CDR2 YYNGEE. Trimming removed 1 base from V and 6 bases from J, with 9 bases in between. A universal primer site arose from template switching, and cDNA bore unique molecular identifiers. TCRdb re-called the 5' RACE reads through MiXCR, storing one row per CDR3 protein. This sample has roughly 250,000 distinct CDR3 sequences, with roughly 7.5% found just once. This clonotype has just a few counts. Its antigen is currently unknown. The same specimen was also included in a second study, on yellow fever vaccine responses in identical twins.

The source is a woman aged 18-35 years in good health. The V call is TRBV9, the J call TRBJ2-3, with D maybe TRBD1 (6 bases). Sample: CD8+ T cells sorted from blood. The CDR3 coding sequence is TGTGCCAGCAGCGTAACAGGGAGCGATACGCAGTATTTT. Protein: CASSVTGSDTQYF.